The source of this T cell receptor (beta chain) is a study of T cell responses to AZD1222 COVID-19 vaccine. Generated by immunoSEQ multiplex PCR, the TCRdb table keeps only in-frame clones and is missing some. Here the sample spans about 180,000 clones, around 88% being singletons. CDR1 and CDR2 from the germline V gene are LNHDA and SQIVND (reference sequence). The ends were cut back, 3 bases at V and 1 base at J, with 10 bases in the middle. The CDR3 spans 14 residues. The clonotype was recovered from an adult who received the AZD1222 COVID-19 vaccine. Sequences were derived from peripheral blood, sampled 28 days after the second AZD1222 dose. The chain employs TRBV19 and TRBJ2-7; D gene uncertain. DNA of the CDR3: TGTGCCAGTAGTATTGAACGGACGTCCTACGAGCAGTACTTC. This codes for CASSIERTSYEQYF.